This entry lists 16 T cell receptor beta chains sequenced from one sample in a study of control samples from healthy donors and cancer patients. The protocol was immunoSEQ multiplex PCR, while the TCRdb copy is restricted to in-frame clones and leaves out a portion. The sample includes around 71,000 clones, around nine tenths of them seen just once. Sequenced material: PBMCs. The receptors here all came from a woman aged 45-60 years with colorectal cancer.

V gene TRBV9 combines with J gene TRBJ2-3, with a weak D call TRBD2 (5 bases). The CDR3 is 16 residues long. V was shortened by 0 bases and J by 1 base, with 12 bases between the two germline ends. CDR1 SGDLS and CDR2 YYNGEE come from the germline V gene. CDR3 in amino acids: CASSVGGDYGTDTQYF. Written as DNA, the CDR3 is TGTGCCAGCAGCGTAGGGGGTGACTACGGCACAGATACGCAGTATTTT.

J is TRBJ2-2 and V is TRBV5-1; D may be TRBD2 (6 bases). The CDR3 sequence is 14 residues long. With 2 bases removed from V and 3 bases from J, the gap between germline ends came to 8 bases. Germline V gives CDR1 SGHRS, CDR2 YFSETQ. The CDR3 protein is CASSFIADTGELFF. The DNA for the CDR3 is TGCGCCAGCAGCTTTATAGCGGACACCGGGGAGCTGTTTTTT.

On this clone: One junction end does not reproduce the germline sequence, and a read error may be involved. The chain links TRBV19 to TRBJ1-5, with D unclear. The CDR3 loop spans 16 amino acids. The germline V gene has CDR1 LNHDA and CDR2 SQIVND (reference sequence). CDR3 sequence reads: CASSIGPAEFNQPQHF. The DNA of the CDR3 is TGTGCCAGTAGCATAGGCCCGGCAGAGTTCAATCAGCCCCAGCATTTT.

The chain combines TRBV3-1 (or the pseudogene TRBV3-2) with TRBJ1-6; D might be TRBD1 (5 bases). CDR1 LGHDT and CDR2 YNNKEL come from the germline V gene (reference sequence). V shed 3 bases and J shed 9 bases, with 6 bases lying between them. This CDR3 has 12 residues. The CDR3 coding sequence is TGTGCCAGCAGCCAGGGGGGTTCACCCCTCCACTTT. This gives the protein CASSQGGSPLHF.

The CDR3, as DNA: TGTGCCAGCAGCTTGCAACAGGGTATAGGCGAGCAGTACTTC. Protein: CASSLQQGIGEQYF. J is TRBJ2-7 and V is TRBV11-2, with D maybe TRBD1 (6 bases). Germline V gene sequence: CDR1 SGHAT, CDR2 FQNNGV. The CDR3 runs to 14 residues. V lost 3 bases and J lost 6, with 15 bases in between.

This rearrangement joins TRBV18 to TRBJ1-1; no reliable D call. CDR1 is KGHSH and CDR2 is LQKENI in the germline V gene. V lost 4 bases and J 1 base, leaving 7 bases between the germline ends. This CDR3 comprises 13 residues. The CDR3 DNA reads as TGTGCCAGCTCACGGGAGTGGAACACTGAAGCTTTCTTT. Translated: CASSREWNTEAFF.

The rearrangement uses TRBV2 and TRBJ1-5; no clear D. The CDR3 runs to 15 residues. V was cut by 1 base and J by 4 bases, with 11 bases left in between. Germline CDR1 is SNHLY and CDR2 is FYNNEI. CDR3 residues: CASSEGGGGNQPQHF. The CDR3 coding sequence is TGTGCCAGCAGTGAAGGGGGTGGAGGGAATCAGCCCCAGCATTTT.

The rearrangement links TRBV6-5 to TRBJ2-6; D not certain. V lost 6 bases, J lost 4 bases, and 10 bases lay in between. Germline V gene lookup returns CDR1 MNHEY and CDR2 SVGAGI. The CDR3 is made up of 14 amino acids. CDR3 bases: TGTGCCAGCAGCCCGGTATCAGGGGCCAACGTCCTGACTTTC. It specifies CASSPVSGANVLTF.

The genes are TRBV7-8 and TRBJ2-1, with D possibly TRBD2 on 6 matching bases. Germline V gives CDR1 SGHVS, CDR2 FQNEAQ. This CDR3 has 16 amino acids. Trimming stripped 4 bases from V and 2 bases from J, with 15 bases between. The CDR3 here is CASSSWRAGTYNEQFF. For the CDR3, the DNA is TGTGCCAGCAGCTCATGGCGGGCGGGGACCTACAATGAGCAGTTCTTC. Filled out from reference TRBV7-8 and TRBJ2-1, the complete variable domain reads GAGVSQSPRYKVAKRGQDVALRCDPISGHVSLFWYQQALGQGPEFLTYFQNEAQLDKSGLPSDRFFAERPEGSVSTLKIQRTQQEDSAVYLCASSSWRAGTYNEQFFGPGTRLTVL.

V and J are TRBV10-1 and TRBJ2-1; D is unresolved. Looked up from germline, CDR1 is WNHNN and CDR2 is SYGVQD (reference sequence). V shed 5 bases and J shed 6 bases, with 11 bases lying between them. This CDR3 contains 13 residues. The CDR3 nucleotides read TGCGCCAGCAGTAGGAAATTCGGCAATGAGCAGTTCTTC. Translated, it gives CASSRKFGNEQFF.

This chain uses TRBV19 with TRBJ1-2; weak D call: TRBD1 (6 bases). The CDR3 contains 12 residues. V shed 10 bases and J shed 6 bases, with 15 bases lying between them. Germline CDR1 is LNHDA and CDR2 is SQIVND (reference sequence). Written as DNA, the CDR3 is TGTGCCACCATGAGGGGGGGGGATGGCTACACCTTC. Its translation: CATMRGGDGYTF.

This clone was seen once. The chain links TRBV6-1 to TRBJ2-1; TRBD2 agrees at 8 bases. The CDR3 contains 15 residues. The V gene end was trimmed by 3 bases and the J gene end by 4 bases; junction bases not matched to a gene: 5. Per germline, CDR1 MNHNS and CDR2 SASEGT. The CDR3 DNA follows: TGTGCCAGCAGTGAGGCGACTAGCGAGTACAATGAGCAGTTCTTC. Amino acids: CASSEATSEYNEQFF.

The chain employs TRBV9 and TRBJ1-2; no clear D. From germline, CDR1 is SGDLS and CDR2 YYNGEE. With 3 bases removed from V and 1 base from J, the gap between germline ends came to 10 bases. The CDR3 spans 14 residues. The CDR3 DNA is TGTGCCAGCAGCGATGAACCGGATAACTATGGCTACACCTTC. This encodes CASSDEPDNYGYTF.

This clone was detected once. The CDR3 region has the DNA TGTGCCAGCAGCTTATTCCGGGACAGAAACACCGGGGAGCTGTTTTTT. Its translation is CASSLFRDRNTGELFF. The rearrangement joins TRBV7-2 to TRBJ2-2, with 7 positions matching TRBD1. This CDR3 comprises 16 residues. V gave up 2 bases and J gave up 2 bases; unmatched junction bases: 5. In germline, CDR1 is SGHTA, CDR2 FQGNSA.

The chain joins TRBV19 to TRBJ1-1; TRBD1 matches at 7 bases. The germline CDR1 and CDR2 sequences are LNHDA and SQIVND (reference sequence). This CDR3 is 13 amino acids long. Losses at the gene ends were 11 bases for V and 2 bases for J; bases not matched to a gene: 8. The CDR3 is CAALGQSNTEAFF. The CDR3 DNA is TGTGCCGCCCTGGGACAGTCTAACACTGAAGCTTTCTTT.

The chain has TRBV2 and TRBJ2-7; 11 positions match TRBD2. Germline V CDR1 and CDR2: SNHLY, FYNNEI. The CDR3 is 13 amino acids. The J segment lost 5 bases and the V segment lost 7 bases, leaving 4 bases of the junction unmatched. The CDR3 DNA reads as TGTGCCAGCAAGAGACTAGCGGGACACGAGCAGTACTTC. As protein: CASKRLAGHEQYF.